These 5 T cell receptor beta chains share one sample of origin, sequenced in a study of T-cell memory formation after mild COVID-19. Using its own MiXCR run on the 5' RACE reads, TCRdb lists one record per CDR3 protein. The repertoire holds 300,000 to 350,000 distinct CDR3 sequences, with roughly an eighth as singletons. Sequencing was done on a sample of PBMCs or a T cell subset sorted from them (not recorded which). Source of these receptors: a man in his late teens or twenties who had mild COVID-19 (a few samples of this study predate the infection). Cell type and time point are not known.

The chain combines TRBV2 with TRBJ2-7; TRBD2 might be the D (5 bases). The CDR3 spans 13 residues. V shed 7 bases and J shed 1 base, with 11 bases lying between them. Germline CDR1 reads SNHLY; CDR2 reads FYNNEI. DNA of the CDR3: TGTGCCAGCACCCCACTAGGGTCCTACGAGCAGTACTTC. The encoded protein is CASTPLGSYEQYF.

The chain uses TRBV20-1 and TRBJ1-5, with TRBD1 matching over 7 bases. This CDR3 is 13 amino acids long. Germline CDR1 and CDR2: DFQATT and SNEGSKA (reference sequence). Trimming at V came to 5 bases and at J to 7 bases, leaving 8 bases not matched to a gene. CDR3 nucleotide sequence: TGCAGTGCTGCACAGGGGCGAGGACAGCCCCAGCATTTT. This codes for CSAAQGRGQPQHF.

This clonotype was counted at least ten times. The chain recombines TRBV29-1 with TRBJ2-1; unclear D gene. The CDR3 sequence is 13 residues long. The V and J ends lost 4 bases and 6 bases respectively, with 13 bases between them. CDR1 SQVTM and CDR2 ANQGSEA come from the germline V gene. This CDR3 reads CSVGRANINEQFF. The CDR3 region has the DNA TGCAGCGTTGGTCGGGCCAACATCAATGAGCAGTTCTTC.

This clonotype was picked up a small number of times. This chain uses TRBV11-2 with TRBJ2-1; 7 positions match TRBD2. The CDR3 runs to 14 residues. Trimming removed 3 bases from V and 5 bases from J; junction bases left unmatched: 4. Per the germline V gene, CDR1 is SGHAT and CDR2 is FQNNGV. The CDR3: CASSFGGGHNEQFF. The CDR3 DNA reads TGTGCCAGCAGCTTTGGGGGGGGTCACAATGAGCAGTTCTTC.

There are a few counts of this clonotype. The chain joins TRBV7-6 to TRBJ2-7; no reliable D call. Trimming left V 1 base short and J 3 bases short, with 13 bases between. Germline V CDR1 and CDR2: SGHVS, FNYEAQ. This CDR3 spans 15 amino acids. CDR3 sequence: CASSLGNGEVYEQYF. CDR3 DNA sequence: TGTGCCAGCAGCTTAGGTAATGGTGAGGTCTACGAGCAGTACTTC.